The TCR beta chain under discussion was sequenced for a study of blood T cell repertoires in COVID-19 (dated by TCRdb to 2019 to 2021). In terms of the full investigation: The collaborator samples originated in the United States, Italy and Spain and spanned the acute and convalescent phases of COVID-19. The sample metadata nearly always contained a de-identified subject ID, COVID-19 status, age in years and sex. Samples were obtained from the ongoing ImmuneRACE study (first 160 participants) and from about 1,300 subjects provided by 6 global collaborators. A freely available public database, intended as a resource for researchers studying the immune response to SARS-CoV-2, is where the repertoires were released. The dataset comprised deeply sampled blood TCRbeta repertoires from subjects exposed to, actively infected with, or recovered from COVID-19. HLA class I and class II types, where available, came from metadata supplied by the sample provider rather than from assay-based typing. The material from the prospective study consisted of cDNA or gDNA derived from T cells, B-cell-depleted T cells, or PBMCs. Broad study findings and their caveats: The amount of clinical and demographic metadata varied by source and participant and was provided uncurated.

TCRbeta CDR3 regions were amplified from genomic DNA using the immunoSEQ Assay, a bias-controlled multiplex PCR. The original pipeline was this. The number of nucleated cells in each sample was estimated from the amplification of reference gene primers within the assay. To quantify the absolute abundance of each unique TCRbeta CDR3 rearrangement, sequence reads were collapsed and filtered. For each sample, productive Simpson clonality was calculated by taking the square root of Simpson's diversity index across productive rearrangements. The source is immuneACCESS, and TCRdb retained only in-frame sequences with V and J called. Part of the clones is not carried over; for the studies checked, unresolved V genes explain less than half of this, and the remainder is unexplained. The V and J calls and the clone size are those of that table, but D and trimming were determined from the DNA. The sample includes about 130,000 clones, with approximately 85% observed a single time. More than 3.5% of the sample is taken by the ten largest.

The collaborating institutions used their own protocols to collect whole blood in K2EDTA tubes. For TCRbeta analysis, collaborators shipped samples as frozen whole blood, isolated PBMCs, or DNA extracted from either of those sample types. Clipping removes 4 bases from V and 3 bases from J, with 5 as the unmatched junction base count. The CDR3 sequence holds 15 residues, the cysteine and phenylalanine included. The only DNA kept is the CDR3, 45 bases in frame from the first base. As encoded in the germline V gene, CDR1 is SGHRS while CDR2 is YFSETQ. In the case of this clone: Its recognized antigen is unknown. Per-base quality was not reported, and no clone a single base away is much larger than it.

Source material: peripheral blood. This TCR was sampled from a human donor in a cohort sampled during active COVID-19. This chain joins TRBV5-1 to TRBJ2-3, and 10 junction bases match TRBD2. The CDR3 protein is CASSRWTSGTDTQYF. The bases read TGCGCCAGCAGCCGATGGACTAGCGGAACAGATACGCAGTATTTT.